Listed below are T cell receptor beta chains from one sample, sequenced in a study of cytomegalovirus exposure and HLA in healthy donors. Sequenced by immunoSEQ multiplex PCR; TCRdb stores in-frame clones only, minus some. The data contain about 170,000 clones, 80% to 90% of them singletons. The sequencing sample was made of PBMCs. These receptors were obtained from a man aged 30 to 39 in good health and CMV-seropositive. Both conserved end residues are part of each CDR3.

j_gene: TRBJ2-1; v_gene: TRBV9; CDR3aa: CASSPAYNEQFF
j_gene: TRBJ2-7; v_gene: TRBV2; CDR3aa: CASSAQGAGEQYF
j_gene: TRBJ2-3; v_gene: TRBV7-2; CDR3aa: CASSPFVGASTDTQYF
j_gene: TRBJ2-4; v_gene: TRBV19; CDR3aa: CASSINPWPGEGKNIQYF
j_gene: TRBJ1-1; v_gene: TRBV5-1; CDR3aa: CASSAWGTGTEAFF
j_gene: TRBJ2-5; v_gene: TRBV7-2; CDR3aa: CASSPSSVQETQYF
j_gene: TRBJ2-3; v_gene: TRBV6-1; CDR3aa: CASSEAGTDTQYF
j_gene: TRBJ2-2; v_gene: TRBV6-6; CDR3aa: CASRSSGGTGELFF
j_gene: TRBJ2-7; v_gene: TRBV4-2; CDR3aa: CASSQAGQGPYEQYF
j_gene: TRBJ2-2; v_gene: TRBV7-9; CDR3aa: CSSSPETSGRTGELFF
j_gene: TRBJ1-3; v_gene: TRBV19; CDR3aa: CASRITTGAGNTIYF
j_gene: TRBJ1-1; v_gene: TRBV7-9; CDR3aa: CASSYWGGAGATEAFF
j_gene: TRBJ2-1; v_gene: TRBV7-9; CDR3aa: CASSDRDFPNEQFF
j_gene: TRBJ2-7; v_gene: TRBV7-9; CDR3aa: CASSFGGIYEQYF
j_gene: TRBJ1-2; v_gene: TRBV6-1; CDR3aa: CASRKIVYGYTF
j_gene: TRBJ2-5; v_gene: TRBV5-5; CDR3aa: CASSPPGETQYF
j_gene: TRBJ1-2; v_gene: TRBV27; CDR3aa: CASSLRYSLNYGYTF
j_gene: TRBJ2-7; v_gene: TRBV30; CDR3aa: CAWSPGGSRRHEQYF
j_gene: TRBJ2-1; v_gene: TRBV7-8; CDR3aa: CASSLVRGIGNEQFF
j_gene: TRBJ1-2; v_gene: TRBV5-1; CDR3aa: CASSYREFPYSGSNYGYTF
j_gene: TRBJ2-3; v_gene: TRBV4-3; CDR3aa: CASSQERASFSDTQYF
j_gene: TRBJ2-3; v_gene: TRBV7-2; CDR3aa: CASSLALAGGSHTQYF
j_gene: TRBJ2-2; v_gene: TRBV7-3; CDR3aa: CASSPGGGTGELFF
j_gene: TRBJ2-1; v_gene: TRBV7-3; CDR3aa: CASSHGTSGNEQFF
j_gene: TRBJ1-2; v_gene: TRBV7-9; CDR3aa: CASSLKFETGYGYTF
j_gene: TRBJ2-5; v_gene: TRBV28; CDR3aa: CASSLRGGPRETQYF
j_gene: TRBJ2-5; v_gene: TRBV7-9; CDR3aa: CASSRRTSGQETQYF
j_gene: TRBJ2-7; v_gene: TRBV4-3; CDR3aa: CASSEGPASSYEQYF
j_gene: TRBJ1-1; v_gene: TRBV9; CDR3aa: CASSVIGTGGVGTTEAFF
j_gene: TRBJ1-1; v_gene: TRBV30; CDR3aa: CAWAPGTANTEAFF
j_gene: TRBJ1-1; v_gene: TRBV5-1; CDR3aa: CASKKTWTGTEAFF
j_gene: TRBJ2-5; v_gene: TRBV7-8; CDR3aa: CASSLPVRVETQYF
j_gene: TRBJ2-2; v_gene: TRBV20-1; CDR3aa: CSALATGELFF
j_gene: TRBJ1-2; v_gene: TRBV6-1; CDR3aa: CASSGIWARYANYGYTF
j_gene: TRBJ2-1; v_gene: TRBV5-1; CDR3aa: CASSLGLADDSYNEQFF
j_gene: TRBJ2-1; v_gene: TRBV18; CDR3aa: CASSPWGGRAYNEQFF
j_gene: TRBJ2-3; v_gene: TRBV5-1; CDR3aa: CASSSGGRATDTQYF
j_gene: TRBJ2-3; v_gene: TRBV20-1; CDR3aa: CSARSRGTQYF
j_gene: TRBJ2-3; v_gene: TRBV4-3; CDR3aa: CASSPGLKEGDTQYF
j_gene: TRBJ1-1; v_gene: TRBV19; CDR3aa: CATHEGAYTEAFF
j_gene: TRBJ1-5; v_gene: TRBV5-8; CDR3aa: CASSLEGTGNQPQHF
j_gene: TRBJ1-1; v_gene: TRBV13; CDR3aa: CASSVDRVTEAFF
j_gene: TRBJ2-7; v_gene: TRBV19; CDR3aa: CASSGQFPYEQYF
j_gene: TRBJ1-5; v_gene: TRBV4-3; CDR3aa: CASSQTHMGNQPQHF
j_gene: TRBJ2-3; v_gene: TRBV28; CDR3aa: CASSLYSSTDTQYF
j_gene: TRBJ2-3; v_gene: TRBV5-1; CDR3aa: CASSLTGDTDTQYF
j_gene: TRBJ2-1; v_gene: TRBV14; CDR3aa: CASSLLPGLAGGSSYNEQFF